Listed here is a single TCR beta chain. Its antigen is unknown. The roughly 17-31 mg bulk tissue piece was not sorted before simultaneous RNA and DNA extraction. Surgical resection was used to treat these primary liver carcinoma patients. These patients lived with chronic HBV infection and had never been treated. The investigators made TCR beta cDNA from around 540 ng total RNA, using a constant-region primer. Three-round nested multiplex PCR performed with slightly modified ARM-PCR produced the TCR beta libraries. One entry per CDR3 protein results from TCRdb running MiXCR on the multiplex PCR reads. The sample carries around 79,000 distinct CDR3 sequences, roughly 69% recorded once. These data originate in a study of tumor-infiltrating lymphocytes in primary liver carcinoma. Study details: Each of the growths was stage T1-T3 N0M0, extending about 4.2 to 11 cm across.

Whole-study findings and limits: Tumor-adjacent and tumor-blood pairs showed less overlap than tumor region pairs.

Sequencing used tumor-adjacent normal liver tissue. The receptor was derived from a man aged 35 to 55 with primary liver carcinoma and hepatitis B virus infection.

CDR3 bases: TGCAGCGTTGGGCCTAGCGTCAACCAGCGGTACTTC. Encoded protein: CSVGPSVNQRYF. This chain uses TRBV29-1 with TRBJ2-7; tentatively, D is TRBD2 (6 bases). V gave up 4 bases and J gave up 12 bases, with 19 bases separating them. This CDR3 contains 12 residues. The germline V gene has CDR1 SQVTM and CDR2 ANQGSEA.